A selection of T cell receptor beta chains follows, all from one sample in a study of neoadjuvant anti-PD-1 for oral cavity cancer. Profiled with immunoSEQ multiplex PCR; TCRdb holds only in-frame clones, not every one. The top ten clones hold roughly 3.4% of a sample with tens of thousands of clones, more than 75% of them seen once. The source material was PBMCs, sampled after nivolumab (anti-PD-1) treatment. All receptors derive from a person aged 35-79 years with oral cavity squamous cell carcinoma. Each CDR3 is given with its conserved first and last residue. The D gene is left open where the match is weak. The size of a clone is reported for some rows only, either as once, few or many, or as a class for expanded clones.

j_call	clone_size	v_call	d_call	cdr3_nt	cdr3_aa
TRBJ2-7	NA	TRBV9	NA	TGTGCCAGCAGCGTAGGATCTGCCTACGAGCAGTACTTC	CASSVGSAYEQYF
TRBJ1-5	NA	TRBV4-2	TRBD1	TGTGCCAGCAGCCACGGGCCACAAGGACAGGGAGGCAATCAGCCCCAGCATTTT	CASSHGPQGQGGNQPQHF
TRBJ2-7	NA	TRBV7-9	NA	TGTGCCAGCAGCTTAGCTGGGAGCTACGAGCAGTACTTC	CASSLAGSYEQYF
TRBJ2-7	once	TRBV9	NA	TGTGCCAGCAGCGTAGTGGGGGTACCGACCGAGCAGTACTTC	CASSVVGVPTEQYF
TRBJ2-2	once	TRBV2	TRBD2	TGTGCCAGCAGCCCGGGACTAGCGGGAGTGTACGGGGAGCTGTTTTTT	CASSPGLAGVYGELFF
TRBJ2-7	NA	TRBV20-1	TRBD1	TGCAGTCAGGACAGGGGGGTTGAGCAGTACTTC	CSQDRGVEQYF
TRBJ1-5	NA	TRBV19	NA	TGTGCCAGTAAGCAGGGTGGCAATCAGCCCCAGCATTTT	CASKQGGNQPQHF
TRBJ2-1	NA	TRBV7-6	NA	TGTGCCAGCAGCTTTTCTTCCGACAGTTCAGTCGATGAGCAGTTCTTC	CASSFSSDSSVDEQFF
TRBJ2-2	NA	TRBV28	NA	TGTGCCAGCAGTTCCAGGGCTTATGCCGGGGAGCTGTTTTTT	CASSSRAYAGELFF
TRBJ2-1	NA	TRBV7-9	NA	TGTGCCAGCAGCTCCCGGACACCTAGCTCCTACAATGAGCAGTTCTTC	CASSSRTPSSYNEQFF
TRBJ2-2	NA	TRBV19	TRBD2	TGTGCCAGTAGTTTGGGACTACTGAACACCGGGGAGCTGTTTTTT	CASSLGLLNTGELFF
TRBJ2-3	few	TRBV9	TRBD2	TGTGCCAGCAGCGGGGGAGGGACAGATACGCAGTATTTT	CASSGGGTDTQYF
TRBJ1-2	NA	TRBV29-1	NA	TGCAGCGCCCCAGCGCGGACCGGGGCGACTAACTATGGCTACACCTTC	CSAPARTGATNYGYTF
TRBJ2-5	NA	TRBV10-3	NA	TGTGCCGCGGCCCCTCATAACCAAGAGACCCAGTACTTC	CAAAPHNQETQYF
TRBJ2-1	NA	TRBV5-1	TRBD2	TGCGCCAGCAGCGGGGGACTAGCGGGAGCGGGTGAGCAGTTCTTC	CASSGGLAGAGEQFF
TRBJ2-3	NA	TRBV27	TRBD1	TGTGCCAGCAGCCGGACAGGGGACCGCACAGATACGCAGTATTTT	CASSRTGDRTDTQYF
TRBJ1-5	NA	TRBV6-4	NA	TGTGCCAGCAGTGCCCAGGCGTCCGGGCAGCCCCAGCATTTT	CASSAQASGQPQHF
TRBJ2-5	NA	TRBV14	TRBD2	TGTGCCAGCAGCCTACAACTAGCGGGTTCCCAAGAGACCCAGTACTTC	CASSLQLAGSQETQYF
TRBJ1-2	NA	TRBV7-9	TRBD1	TGTGCCAGCAGCTTAGATGGGACAGGGGATAATGGCTACACCTTC	CASSLDGTGDNGYTF
TRBJ1-6	NA	TRBV30	NA	TGTGCCTGGAGTAGGGGTTCACCCCTCCACTTT	CAWSRGSPLHF
TRBJ1-5	medium-sized	TRBV10-2	TRBD1	TGCGCCAGCAGAGGACAGGCCAATCAGCCCCAGCATTTT	CASRGQANQPQHF
TRBJ2-3	NA	TRBV5-1	NA	TGCGCCAGCAGCTTAGACAGCAACACAGATACGCAGTATTTT	CASSLDSNTDTQYF
TRBJ2-3	NA	TRBV5-1	NA	TGCGCCAGCACCTCTAAGGATACGCAGTATTTT	CASTSKDTQYF
TRBJ1-2	NA	TRBV5-6	NA	TGTGCCAGCAGCTTGCCCCCCGGGGACTATGGCTACACCTTC	CASSLPPGDYGYTF
TRBJ1-5	NA	TRBV19	NA	TGTGCCAGTAGTACGGCTGGGACTAGCAATCAGCCCCAGCATTTT	CASSTAGTSNQPQHF
TRBJ1-1	NA	TRBV19	NA	TGTGCCAGTAGTATAGATCCGAAGAACACTGAAGCTTTCTTT	CASSIDPKNTEAFF
TRBJ1-3	NA	TRBV27	TRBD1	TGTGCCAGCAGTAGGACAGGATTAAACACCATATATTTT	CASSRTGLNTIYF
TRBJ1-2	NA	TRBV18	TRBD1	TGTGCCAGCTCACCTCTCAACCCGGGACAGGGGGCCTATGGCTACACCTTC	CASSPLNPGQGAYGYTF
TRBJ2-6	NA	TRBV5-5	TRBD1	TGTGCCAGCAGCTTACAGGGGGGTACGGCTGGGGCCAACGTCCTGACTTTC	CASSLQGGTAGANVLTF
TRBJ1-5	NA	TRBV4-1	NA	TGCGCCAGCAGCCAGGGACGGAATAGCAATCAGCCCCAGCATTTT	CASSQGRNSNQPQHF
TRBJ2-7	NA	TRBV5-1	NA	TGCGCCAGCAGCTTGGAGCCGGACGCCACCTACGAGCAGTACTTC	CASSLEPDATYEQYF
TRBJ2-3	NA	TRBV7-7	TRBD2	TGTGCTAGCACCCCTCTGGGAGGGACCACAGATACGCAGTATTTT	CASTPLGGTTDTQYF
TRBJ2-7	NA	TRBV25-1	TRBD2	TGTGCCACCAGCAGTCAGGGAGGGATCTACGAGCAGTACTTC	CATSSQGGIYEQYF
TRBJ1-4	once	TRBV28	TRBD1	TGTGCCAGCACCCCGGGACAGGGGGCCTCAACTAATGAAAAACTGTTTTTT	CASTPGQGASTNEKLFF
TRBJ2-5	NA	TRBV6-1	NA	TGTGCCAGCACCCTAAGTGGGACCCAGTACTTC	CASTLSGTQYF
TRBJ1-1	NA	TRBV7-3	NA	TGTGCCAGCAGCCCCCAACCAAGGGGGGAAGCTTTCTTT	CASSPQPRGEAFF
TRBJ1-1	NA	TRBV30	TRBD1	TGTGCCTGGAGTGGGGGGACAGGGGCCTACACTGAAGCTTTCTTT	CAWSGGTGAYTEAFF
TRBJ2-7	NA	TRBV28	TRBD2	TGTGCCAGCAGTCACCCCCCGGCTAGCGGGAGGGGAGGCTACGAGCAGTACTTC	CASSHPPASGRGGYEQYF
TRBJ2-3	NA	TRBV10-3	TRBD2	TGTGCCATCAGTGGTTGGGGGACTAGCGGGGGGCAGCTCACAGATACGCAGTATTTT	CAISGWGTSGGQLTDTQYF
TRBJ1-2	NA	TRBV5-1	TRBD1	TGCGCCAGCAGCTTGTCAACAGGGGGTTTTAGTGGCTACACCTTC	CASSLSTGGFSGYTF
TRBJ2-2	NA	TRBV7-2	TRBD2	TGTGCCAGCAGCCTTCTAGCGGTCTCGAACACCGGGGAGCTGTTTTTT	CASSLLAVSNTGELFF
TRBJ2-1	NA	TRBV9	TRBD1	TGTGCCAGCAGCGTAGAGGGGTTATTCGGGACAGGGCCATCCTGGGGGATGAATGAGCAGTTCTTC	CASSVEGLFGTGPSWGMNEQFF
TRBJ2-7	NA	TRBV9	TRBD2	TGTGCCAGCAGCTCCCTAGCGGGAGGGCCTTACGAGCAGTACTTC	CASSSLAGGPYEQYF
TRBJ2-3	NA	TRBV30	NA	TGTGCCTGGAGTGTAGGGGGGGGTTCAGATACGCAGTATTTT	CAWSVGGGSDTQYF
TRBJ2-1	NA	TRBV4-2	TRBD2	TGTGCCAGCAGGGGAGCGGGAGAGTCCTACAATGAGCAGTTCTTC	CASRGAGESYNEQFF
TRBJ2-7	NA	TRBV6-1	NA	TGTGCCAGCACCCAGGGGTACGAGCAGTACTTC	CASTQGYEQYF
TRBJ1-1	NA	TRBV15	NA	TGTGCCACCAGCACAGAGGGGACGGTGAACACTGAAGCTTTCTTT	CATSTEGTVNTEAFF
TRBJ1-4	once	TRBV29-1	NA	TGCAGCGTTGAACGGGAGAAGGGAAAACTGTTTTTT	CSVEREKGKLFF
TRBJ2-3	once	TRBV13	NA	TGTGCCAGCAGCTTAGCCAGAGCAGCGCAGTATTTT	CASSLARAAQYF
TRBJ1-1	few	TRBV27	NA	TGTGCCAGCAGTTTAACAGATAACACTGAAGCTTTCTTT	CASSLTDNTEAFF
TRBJ2-3	NA	TRBV9	TRBD2	TGTGCCAGCAGCGTAGCGGGAGGGCCTATAGATACGCAGTATTTT	CASSVAGGPIDTQYF
TRBJ2-1	NA	TRBV19	TRBD1	TGTGCCAGTAATACAGGGGGGCAGACTAATGAGCAGTTCTTC	CASNTGGQTNEQFF
TRBJ2-2	once	TRBV4-1	NA	TGCGCCAGCAGCTCCCCGTACAACACCGGGGAGCTGTTTTTT	CASSSPYNTGELFF
TRBJ2-7	NA	TRBV6-5	TRBD2	TGTGCCAGCAGTTTGGGAGCGGGATCCTACGAGCAGTACTTC	CASSLGAGSYEQYF
TRBJ2-3	NA	TRBV11-3	TRBD2	TGTGCCAGCAGCTTAGGGACTAGCGGGAGCGGGAACACAGATACGCAGTATTTT	CASSLGTSGSGNTDTQYF